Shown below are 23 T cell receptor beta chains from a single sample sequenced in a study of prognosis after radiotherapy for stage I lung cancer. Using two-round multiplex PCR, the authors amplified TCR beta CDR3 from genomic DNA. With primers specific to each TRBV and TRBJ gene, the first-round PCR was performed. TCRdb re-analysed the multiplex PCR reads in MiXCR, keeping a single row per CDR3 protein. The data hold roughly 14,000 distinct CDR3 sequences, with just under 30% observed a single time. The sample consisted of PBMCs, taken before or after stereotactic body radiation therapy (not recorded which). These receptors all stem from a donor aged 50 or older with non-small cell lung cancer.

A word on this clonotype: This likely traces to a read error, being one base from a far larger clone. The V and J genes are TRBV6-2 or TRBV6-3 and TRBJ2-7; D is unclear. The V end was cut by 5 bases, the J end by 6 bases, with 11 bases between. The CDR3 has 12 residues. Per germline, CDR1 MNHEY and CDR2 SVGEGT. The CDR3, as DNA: TGTGCCAGCAGTGAACCGCTCGTCGAGCAGTACTTC. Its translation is CASSEPLVEQYF.

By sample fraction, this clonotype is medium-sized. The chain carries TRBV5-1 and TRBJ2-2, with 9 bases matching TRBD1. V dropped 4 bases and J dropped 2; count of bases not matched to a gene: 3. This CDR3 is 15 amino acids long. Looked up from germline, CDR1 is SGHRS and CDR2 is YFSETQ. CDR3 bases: TGCGCCAGCAGCCTGGGACAGGGTAACACCGGGGAGCTGTTTTTT. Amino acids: CASSLGQGNTGELFF.

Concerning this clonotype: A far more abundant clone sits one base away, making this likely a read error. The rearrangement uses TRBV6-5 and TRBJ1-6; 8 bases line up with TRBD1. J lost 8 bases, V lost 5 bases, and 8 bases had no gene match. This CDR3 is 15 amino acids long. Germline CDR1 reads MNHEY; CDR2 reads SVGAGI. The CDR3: CASSPGQGGDSPLHF. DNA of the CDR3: TGTGCCAGCAGTCCCGGACAGGGAGGTGATTCACCCCTCCACTTT.

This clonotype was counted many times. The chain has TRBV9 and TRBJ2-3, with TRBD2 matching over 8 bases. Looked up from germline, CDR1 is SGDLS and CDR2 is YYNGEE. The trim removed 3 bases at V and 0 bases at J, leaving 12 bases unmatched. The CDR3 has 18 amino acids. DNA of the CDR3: TGTGCCAGCAGCGACATGGCGGGAGGTCCTACTAGCACAGATACGCAGTATTTT. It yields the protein CASSDMAGGPTSTDTQYF.

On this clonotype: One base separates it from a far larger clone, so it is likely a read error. CDR3 in DNA: TGTGCCAGCATTTACGGTGGGACTAGCGGGAGCGGGCAAGAGACCCAGTACTTC. Its protein product is CASIYGGTSGSGQETQYF. The V and J genes are TRBV6-2 or TRBV6-3 and TRBJ2-5; 14 bases fit TRBD2. The CDR3 consists of 18 residues. Germline CDR1 is MNHEY and CDR2 is SVGEGT.

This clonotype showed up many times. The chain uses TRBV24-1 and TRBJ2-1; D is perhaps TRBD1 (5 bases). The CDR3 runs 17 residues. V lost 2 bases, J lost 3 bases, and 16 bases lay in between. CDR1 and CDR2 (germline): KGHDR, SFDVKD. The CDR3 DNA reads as TGTGCCACCAGTGATTACAGTCCAGGGTTGGGCTACAATGAGCAGTTCTTC. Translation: CATSDYSPGLGYNEQFF.

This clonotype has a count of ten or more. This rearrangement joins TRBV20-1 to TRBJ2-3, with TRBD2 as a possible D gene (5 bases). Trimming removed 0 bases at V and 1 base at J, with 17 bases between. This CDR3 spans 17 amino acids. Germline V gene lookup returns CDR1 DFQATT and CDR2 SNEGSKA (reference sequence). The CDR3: CSARDWGKADRTDTQYF. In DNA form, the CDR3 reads TGCAGTGCTAGAGATTGGGGTAAAGCGGACCGCACAGATACGCAGTATTTT.

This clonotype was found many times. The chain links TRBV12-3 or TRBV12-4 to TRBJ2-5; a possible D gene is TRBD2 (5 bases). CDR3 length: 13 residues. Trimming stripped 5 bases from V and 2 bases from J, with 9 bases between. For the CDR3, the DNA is TGTGCCAGCAGTCCCCGGGGTCAAGAGACCCAGTACTTC. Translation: CASSPRGQETQYF.

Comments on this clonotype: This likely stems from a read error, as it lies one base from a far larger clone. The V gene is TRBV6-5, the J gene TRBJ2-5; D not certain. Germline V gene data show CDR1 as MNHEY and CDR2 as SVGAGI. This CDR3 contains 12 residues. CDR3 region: CAGSRISGDQYF. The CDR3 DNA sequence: TGTGCCGGCAGCCGGATTTCAGGTGACCAGTACTTC.

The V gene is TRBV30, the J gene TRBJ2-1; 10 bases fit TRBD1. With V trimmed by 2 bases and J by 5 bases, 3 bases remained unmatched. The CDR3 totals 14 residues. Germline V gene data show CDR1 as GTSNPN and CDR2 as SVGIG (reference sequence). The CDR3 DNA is TGTGCCTGGAGTAAGGGACAGGGGAACAATGAGCAGTTCTTC. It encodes CAWSKGQGNNEQFF. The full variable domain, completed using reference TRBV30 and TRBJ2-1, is SQTIHQWPATLVQPVGSPLSLECTVEGTSNPNLYWYRQAAGRGLQLLFYSVGIGQISSEVPQNLSASRPQDRQFILSSKKLLLSDSGFYLCAWSKGQGNNEQFFGPGTRLTVL.

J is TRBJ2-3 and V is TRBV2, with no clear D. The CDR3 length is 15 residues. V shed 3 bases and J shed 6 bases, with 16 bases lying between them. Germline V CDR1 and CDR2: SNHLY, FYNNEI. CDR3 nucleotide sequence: TGTGCCAGCAGTGACCAGCTCTACTATGGTGATACGCAGTATTTT. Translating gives CASSDQLYYGDTQYF.

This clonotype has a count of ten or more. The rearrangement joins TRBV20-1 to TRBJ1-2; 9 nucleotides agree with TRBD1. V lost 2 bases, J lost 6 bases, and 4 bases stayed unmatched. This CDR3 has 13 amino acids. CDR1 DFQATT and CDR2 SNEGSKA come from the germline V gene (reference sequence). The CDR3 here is CSARPGQGHGYTF. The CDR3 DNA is TGCAGTGCTAGACCGGGACAGGGTCATGGCTACACCTTC.

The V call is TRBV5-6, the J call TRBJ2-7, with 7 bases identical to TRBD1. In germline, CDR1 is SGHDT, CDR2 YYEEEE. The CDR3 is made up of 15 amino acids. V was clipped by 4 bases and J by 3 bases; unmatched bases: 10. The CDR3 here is CASSVTGSGFYEQYF. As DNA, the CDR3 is TGTGCCAGCAGCGTGACAGGGTCGGGGTTCTACGAGCAGTACTTC.

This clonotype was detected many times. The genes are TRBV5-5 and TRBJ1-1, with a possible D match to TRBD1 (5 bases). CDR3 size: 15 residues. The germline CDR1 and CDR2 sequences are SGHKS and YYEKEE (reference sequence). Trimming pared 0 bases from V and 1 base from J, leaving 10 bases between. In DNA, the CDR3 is TGTGCCAGCAGCTTGGTCGGTACAGGGAACACTGAAGCTTTCTTT. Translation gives CASSLVGTGNTEAFF. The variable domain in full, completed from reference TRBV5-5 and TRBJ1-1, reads DAGVTQSPTHLIKTRGQQVTLRCSPISGHKSVSWYQQVLGQGPQFIFQYYEKEERGRGNFPDRFSARQFPNYSSELNVNALLLGDSALYLCASSLVGTGNTEAFFGQGTRLTVV.

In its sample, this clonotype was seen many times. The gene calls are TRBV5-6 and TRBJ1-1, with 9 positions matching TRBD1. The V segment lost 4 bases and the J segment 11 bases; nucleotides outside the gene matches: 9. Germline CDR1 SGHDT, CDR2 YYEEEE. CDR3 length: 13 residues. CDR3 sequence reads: CASSPGTGRDAFF. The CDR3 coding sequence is TGTGCCAGCAGCCCCGGGACAGGGAGGGACGCTTTCTTT.

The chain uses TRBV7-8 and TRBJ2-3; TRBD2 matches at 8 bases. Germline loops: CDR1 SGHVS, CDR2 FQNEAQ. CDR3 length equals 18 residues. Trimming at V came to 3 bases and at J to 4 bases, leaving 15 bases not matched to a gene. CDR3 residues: CASSFVRGGHPGADTQYF. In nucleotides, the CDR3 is TGTGCCAGCAGCTTTGTCCGGGGGGGACATCCAGGAGCAGATACGCAGTATTTT.

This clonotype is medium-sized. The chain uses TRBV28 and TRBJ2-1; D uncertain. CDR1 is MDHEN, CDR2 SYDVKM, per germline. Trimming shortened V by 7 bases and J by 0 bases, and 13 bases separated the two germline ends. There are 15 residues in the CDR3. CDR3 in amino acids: CASTPVGPSYNEQFF. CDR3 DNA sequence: TGTGCCAGCACCCCGGTTGGCCCCTCCTACAATGAGCAGTTCTTC.

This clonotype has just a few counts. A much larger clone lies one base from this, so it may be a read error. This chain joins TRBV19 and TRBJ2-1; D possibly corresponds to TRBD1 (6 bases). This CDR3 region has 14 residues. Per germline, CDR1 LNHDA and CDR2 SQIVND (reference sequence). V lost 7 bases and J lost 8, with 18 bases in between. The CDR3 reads CASNTGQLPDEQFF. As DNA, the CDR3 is TGTGCCAGTAATACCGGACAGCTACCGGATGAGCAGTTCTTC.

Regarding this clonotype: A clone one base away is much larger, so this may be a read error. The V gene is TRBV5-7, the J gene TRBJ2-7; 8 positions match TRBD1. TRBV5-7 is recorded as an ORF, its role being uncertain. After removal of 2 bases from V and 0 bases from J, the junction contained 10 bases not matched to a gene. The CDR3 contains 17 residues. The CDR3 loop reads CASSLWDRTRGSYEQYF. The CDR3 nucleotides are TGTGCCAGCAGCTTATGGGACAGGACCCGGGGCTCCTACGAGCAGTACTTC.

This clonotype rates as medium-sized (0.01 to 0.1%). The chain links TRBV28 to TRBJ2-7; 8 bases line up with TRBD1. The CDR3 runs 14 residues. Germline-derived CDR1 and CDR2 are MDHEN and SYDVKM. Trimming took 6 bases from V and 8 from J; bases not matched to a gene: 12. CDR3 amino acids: CASRQTGAVEKQYF. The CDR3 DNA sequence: TGTGCCAGCAGACAGACAGGGGCGGTTGAGAAGCAGTACTTC.

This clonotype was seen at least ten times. CDR3 region: CASSFPSMETQYF. Written as DNA, the CDR3 is TGTGCCAGCAGTTTTCCTAGCATGGAGACCCAGTACTTC. The chain couples TRBV28 to TRBJ2-5, with D possibly matching TRBD2 (5 bases). The CDR3 has 13 amino acids. V lost 3 bases, J lost 5 bases, and 10 bases lay in between. Per germline, CDR1 MDHEN and CDR2 SYDVKM.

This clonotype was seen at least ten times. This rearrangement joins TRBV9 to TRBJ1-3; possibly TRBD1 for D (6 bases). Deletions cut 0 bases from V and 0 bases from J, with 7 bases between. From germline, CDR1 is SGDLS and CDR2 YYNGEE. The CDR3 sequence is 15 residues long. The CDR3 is CASSVVGGSGNTIYF. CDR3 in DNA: TGTGCCAGCAGCGTAGTAGGGGGCTCTGGAAACACCATATATTTT. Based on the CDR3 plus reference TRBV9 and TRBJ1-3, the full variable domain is DSGVTQTPKHLITATGQRVTLRCSPRSGDLSVYWYQQSLDQGLQFLIQYYNGEERAKGNILERFSAQQFPDLHSELNLSSLELGDSALYFCASSVVGGSGNTIYFGEGSWLTVV.

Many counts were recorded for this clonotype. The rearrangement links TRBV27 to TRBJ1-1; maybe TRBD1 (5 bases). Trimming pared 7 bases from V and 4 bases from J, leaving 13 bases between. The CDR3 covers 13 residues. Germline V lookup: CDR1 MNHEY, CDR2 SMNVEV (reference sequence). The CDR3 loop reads CASNSRGGTEAFF. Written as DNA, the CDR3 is TGTGCCAGCAATTCTAGGGGAGGCACTGAAGCTTTCTTT.